This T cell receptor (beta chain) was documented in a study of OX40 agonist ivuxolimab in advanced cancers. About the research overall: All patients had ivuxolimab intravenously every 2 weeks at 0.01 to 10 mg/kg. The dose-escalation cohort was over 65% male, with a mean age of 60 years, ranging about 23 to 90. Study findings and constraints: More expanded clones were found, on average, in CD8+ than in CD4+ T cells.

The method was immunoSEQ multiplex PCR; TCRdb's version includes in-frame clones alone and lacks a portion of them. The top ten clones hold roughly 0.54% of a sample with 77,000 or so clones, 87% of them seen once. Concerning this clone itself: Antigen unknown.

The sample consisted of CD4+ or CD8+ T cells sorted from blood, taken in a trial of the OX40 agonist ivuxolimab. The origin of this receptor is an adult with an advanced solid tumor such as melanoma, head and neck, liver or kidney cancer.

The CDR3 DNA reads as TGTGCCAGCAGCCCAGAAGTGGACAGGGGGCGAGCTTTCTTT. As protein: CASSPEVDRGRAFF. The chain recombines TRBV9 with TRBJ1-1, with 11 bases matching TRBD1. V gave up 4 bases and J gave up 10 bases; unmatched junction bases: 9. This CDR3 spans 14 amino acids. Germline V gene sequence: CDR1 SGDLS, CDR2 YYNGEE.